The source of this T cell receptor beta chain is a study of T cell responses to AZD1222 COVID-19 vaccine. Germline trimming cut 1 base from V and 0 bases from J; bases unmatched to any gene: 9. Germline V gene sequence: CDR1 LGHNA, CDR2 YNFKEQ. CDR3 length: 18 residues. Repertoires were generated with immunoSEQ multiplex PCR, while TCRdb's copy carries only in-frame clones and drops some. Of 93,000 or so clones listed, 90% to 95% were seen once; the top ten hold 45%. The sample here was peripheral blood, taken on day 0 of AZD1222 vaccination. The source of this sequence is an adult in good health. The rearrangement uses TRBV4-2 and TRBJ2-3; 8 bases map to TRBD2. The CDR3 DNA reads TGTGCCAGCAGCCAAGGGACTAGCAGTTTTTCTAGCACAGATACGCAGTATTTT. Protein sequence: CASSQGTSSFSSTDTQYF.